The entry below gives a single TCR beta chain sequence along with its context. This clonotype turned up a few times. Its antigen target is currently unknown. Within one base of it there is no much larger clone, and no base qualities were kept. These data belong to a study of T cells in Graves' hyperthyroidism and ophthalmopathy (dated by TCRdb to between 2018 and 2021). Background for the entire study: Peripheral blood was sampled at the time of initial diagnosis, prior to any treatment. After blood sampling, hyperthyroidism patients were treated with methimazole at a starting dose of 30 mg daily, and ophthalmopathy patients were treated with high-dose intravenous methylprednisolone. To identify distinguishing TCR V-J signatures, a discovery cohort of about 100 patients was used, comprising some 45 with Graves' ophthalmopathy and some 57 with stable Graves' hyperthyroidism. Prospective prediction of ophthalmopathy was tested in an independent validation cohort consisting of about 19 hyperthyroidism patients and more than 15 patients who later progressed to ophthalmopathy. The study also compared thyroid tissue and blood T-cell repertoires from roughly six Graves' hyperthyroidism patients. The paper describes TCR Vbeta CDR3 sequencing of roughly 130 peripheral blood samples, made up of fewer than 50 ophthalmopathy patients, roughly 75 hyperthyroidism patients and 17 progressor patients. The approximately 100 discovery patients were divided at random into training and test sets in a 7:3 ratio.

Broad study findings and their caveats: In validation, the model predicted progression to ophthalmopathy a median of approximately 6.6 months before onset, with over 60% sensitivity and 72.22% specificity. No statistical method was used to set the sample size in advance, and investigators knew the group allocation. Most expanded thyroid clonotypes (frequency above 0.001) were also found in blood, which suggests that blood repertoires may mirror thyroid immune responses. A 13 V-J signature model separated ophthalmopathy from stable hyperthyroidism, with around 90% sensitivity and around 84% specificity in cross-validation and 80%/75% in testing.

Moderately to severely active disease, a Clinical Activity Score of at least 3, a NOSPECS grade of at least 4, and a duration under 3 months were present in ophthalmopathy patients. Exclusion was applied to patients with uncontrolled infections, other autoimmune diseases, pregnancy or lactation. Diagnoses relied on clinical symptoms, serum thyroxine and TRAb, thyroid ultrasound and orbital computed tomography. PBMCs were separated from approximately 9.9 ml of fresh peripheral blood using Ficoll-Paque density gradient centrifugation. Total RNA was extracted with Trizol reagent, and quality was checked on an Agilent 2100 Bioanalyzer. From the cysteine up to the phenylalanine, the CDR3 has a length of 14 residues. Kept here is only the CDR3 DNA, which spans 42 bases and is read in frame from base 1. For CDR1 and CDR2, the germline V gene (reference sequence) lists SEHNR and FQNEAQ. V gives up 5 bases and J gives up 4 bases, and the segment between their germline ends measures 14 bases.

The TCR beta CDR3 regions were amplified from RNA transcripts. The first round of RT-PCR for the TCR CDR3 was performed with the HTBI primer set and the Qiagen OneStep RT-PCR kit. A second multiplex PCR round built the libraries, followed by size selection and purification. Libraries were sequenced paired-end with 100 bp reads on an Illumina HiSeq2000. On the authors' methods: SOAPnuke was used to process the raw data, with reads discarded if the reads contained adapters or uncalled bases, had a mean Phred below 15, or lacked an exact constant-primer or identifier match. High-quality paired reads were merged using COPE v1.2.5, and each unique nucleotide sequence was defined as a clonotype. Clonotypes were aligned to IMGT TRBV, TRBD and TRBJ reference segments using MiTCR v1.1. Only V-J combinations with frequency above 0.0001, covering about 99% of repertoires, were analysed. The TCS score was defined as the ratio of F50 (clonal expansion) to E x V (chaos), calculated using BLOSUM62-based TCRdist between CDR3 peptides within each V-J. Welch's t-statistics and random forest reduced several hundred V-J features to roughly 13, which were used in a naive Bayes classifier (R e1071). The public reads were run again by TCRdb, first through fastp at Q25 and then through MiXCR, and only productive beta chains were kept. Rows with a matching CDR3 protein are joined into one entry that keeps the most common DNA and genes. The V and J calls were determined by TCRdb, not by the authors. This sample holds 400,000 to 600,000 distinct CDR3 sequences; around 16% were observed only once. The top ten constitute approximately 30% of the sample.

The chain is assembled from TRBV7-9 and TRBJ1-2; a confident D gene designation cannot be given. The specimen sequenced was blood. This clonotype was obtained from a woman aged 25-40 years with Graves' ophthalmopathy. The DNA sequence is given as TGTGCCAGCAGCCCAAGCAACAGCGTCTATGGCTACACCTTC. Translated, it reads CASSPSNSVYGYTF.